The rows below give T cell receptor beta chains drawn from one sample of a study of T cells after yellow fever vaccination. TCRdb processed the 5' RACE reads anew with MiXCR; each CDR3 protein has one entry. Among under 550,000 distinct CDR3 sequences listed, 20% to 25% were seen once. This sample comprised PBMCs, obtained more than 20 days after the first yellow fever vaccination. These TCRs come from a young man who received the YFV17D yellow fever vaccine. The CDR3 runs from the conserved cysteine through the conserved F or W. Each record gives: D gene, clone size, V gene, J gene, CDR3 protein, CDR3 DNA. D genes are given only for firm matches. Size tells how often a clone was seen (once, few, many) or the class of an expanded clone, and some rows leave it out.

-	few	TRBV6-2/TRBV6-3	TRBJ1-1	CASSYLPATEAFF	TGTGCCAGCAGTTACCTCCCGGCAACTGAAGCTTTCTTT
-	-	TRBV7-9	TRBJ1-1	CASSSSLRHPEAFF	TGTGCCAGCAGCTCTTCTTTGAGGCACCCTGAAGCTTTCTTT
-	-	TRBV10-3	TRBJ1-2	CAASGTIESYGYTF	TGTGCCGCAAGCGGGACAATAGAATCCTATGGCTACACCTTC
-	few	TRBV19	TRBJ1-5	CASSTGGGQPQHF	TGTGCCAGTAGTACCGGCGGGGGCCAGCCCCAGCATTTT
TRBD1	few	TRBV15	TRBJ2-1	CATSSASGTGGGNEQFF	TGTGCCACCAGCTCAGCGTCCGGGACAGGGGGAGGGAATGAGCAGTTCTTC
-	few	TRBV5-4	TRBJ2-3	CASSWAGAGTDTQYF	TGTGCCAGCAGCTGGGCGGGGGCAGGGACAGATACGCAGTATTTT
-	-	TRBV15	TRBJ2-5	CATSRDQGPQETQYF	TGTGCCACCAGCAGAGATCAGGGGCCCCAAGAGACCCAGTACTTC
-	-	TRBV6-5	TRBJ1-4	CASSYHRAGKEKLFF	TGTGCCAGCAGTTACCACCGTGCGGGGAAAGAAAAACTGTTTTTT
TRBD1	-	TRBV5-6	TRBJ1-6	CASSRSWTGARKSPLHF	TGTGCCAGCAGCCGGTCCTGGACAGGGGCTCGCAAGTCACCCCTCCACTTT
-	few	TRBV20-1	TRBJ2-1	CSARAGREQFF	TGCAGTGCTAGAGCGGGTCGTGAGCAGTTCTTC
-	-	TRBV11-1	TRBJ2-2	CASSSTRVGTGELFF	TGTGCCAGCAGCTCGACAAGGGTTGGGACCGGGGAGCTGTTTTTT
TRBD1	few	TRBV5-1	TRBJ2-5	CASRGQQETQYF	TGCGCCAGCCGGGGACAGCAAGAGACCCAGTACTTC
TRBD1	once	TRBV20-1	TRBJ1-5	CSAPGGAGGYMGNQPQHF	TGCAGTGCTCCAGGTGGGGCAGGGGGCTATATGGGCAATCAGCCCCAGCATTTT
-	-	TRBV2	TRBJ2-3	CASSGRREVVADTQYF	TGTGCCAGCAGTGGCCGCAGGGAGGTAGTCGCAGATACGCAGTATTTT
TRBD2	-	TRBV7-2	TRBJ2-1	CASRPTSGGAGEQFF	TGTGCCAGCAGGCCAACTAGCGGGGGGGCGGGTGAGCAGTTCTTC
-	few	TRBV10-3	TRBJ1-5	CAISEGLGGSSNQPQHF	TGTGCCATCAGTGAGGGCCTTGGGGGTAGTAGCAATCAGCCCCAGCATTTT
TRBD2	-	TRBV5-1	TRBJ2-1	CASSLVAGGLEQFF	TGCGCCAGCAGCTTGGTAGCGGGGGGGCTTGAGCAGTTCTTC
-	-	TRBV24-1	TRBJ2-1	CATEGRGSYNEQFF	TGTGCCACCGAAGGGCGGGGTTCCTACAATGAGCAGTTCTTC
-	-	TRBV20-1	TRBJ2-6	CSATGLTNSGANVLTF	TGCAGTGCTACGGGGCTGACAAACTCTGGGGCCAACGTCCTGACTTTC
-	-	TRBV4-3	TRBJ2-2	CASSHLAWTGELFF	TGCGCCAGCAGCCATTTAGCATGGACCGGGGAGCTGTTTTTT
-	few	TRBV7-6	TRBJ2-3	CASSLSRGMSDTQYF	TGTGCCAGCAGCTTGAGCAGGGGCATGTCAGATACGCAGTATTTT
-	-	TRBV4-2	TRBJ1-1	CASSQGLEGTEAFF	TGTGCCAGCAGCCAGGGACTGGAGGGGACTGAAGCTTTCTTT